Below, 30 T cell receptor beta chains from the same sample are listed, as sequenced in a study of T cell responses to AZD1222 COVID-19 vaccine. Profiled with immunoSEQ multiplex PCR; TCRdb holds only in-frame clones, not every one. The table lists under 200,000 clones, around nine tenths of them singletons. The material sequenced was peripheral blood, taken 28 days after the second AZD1222 dose. The origin of the receptors is an adult who received the AZD1222 COVID-19 vaccine.

The chain recombines TRBV19 with TRBJ2-2; D unresolved. Germline loops: CDR1 LNHDA, CDR2 SQIVND (reference sequence). The V gene lost 3 bases and the J gene lost 2 bases, with 4 bases spanning the gap. The CDR3 spans 13 residues. The CDR3 nucleotides read TGTGCCAGTAGTATCGGAAACACCGGGGAGCTGTTTTTT. Encoded protein: CASSIGNTGELFF.

The CDR3 DNA is TGTGCCAGTACCCGGGGGTTAACTAATGAAAAACTGTTTTTT. It is translated as CASTRGLTNEKLFF. This sequence joins TRBV19 and TRBJ1-4; TRBD1 might be the D (5 bases). V was shortened by 7 bases and J by 1 base, with 10 bases between the two germline ends. This CDR3 spans 14 amino acids. The germline gives CDR1 LNHDA, CDR2 SQIVND (reference sequence).

This chain joins TRBV4-3 and TRBJ2-1; a possible D gene is TRBD1 (6 bases). CDR3 size: 15 residues. V was pared by 0 bases and J by 8 bases, with 14 bases between. Per germline, CDR1 LGHNA and CDR2 YSLEER. CDR3 in amino acids: CASSQDSRGVDEQFF. The CDR3 DNA follows: TGCGCCAGCAGCCAAGATTCCAGGGGCGTCGATGAGCAGTTCTTC.

This chain uses TRBV6-5 with TRBJ1-4; D remains ambiguous. Germline CDR1 reads MNHEY; CDR2 reads SVGAGI. V was cut by 0 bases and J by 7 bases, with 9 bases left in between. The CDR3 length is 14 residues. CDR3 residues: CASSYSSKSEKLFF. The CDR3 DNA reads as TGTGCCAGCAGTTACTCGAGTAAGAGTGAAAAACTGTTTTTT.

This clone was recorded only once. V and J are TRBV3-1 (or the pseudogene TRBV3-2) and TRBJ1-6; D perhaps matches TRBD1 (6 bases). Germline lookup yields CDR1 LGHDT and CDR2 YNNKEL (reference sequence). Trimming removed 5 bases at V and 7 bases at J, with 18 bases between. The CDR3 loop spans 16 amino acids. CDR3 DNA: TGTGCCAGCAGCAAACAGGGTACCCAGAGAAATTCACCCCTCCACTTT. It specifies CASSKQGTQRNSPLHF.

The chain is built from TRBV5-4 and TRBJ1-6; unclear D gene. The CDR3 runs to 16 residues. Trimming removed 2 bases from V and 8 bases from J, with 17 bases in between. Germline V gene data show CDR1 as SGHNT and CDR2 as YYREEE (reference sequence). CDR3 DNA sequence: TGTGCCAGCAGCTTAGGAGGGTGGCGGCCCGATTCACCCCTCCACTTT. Protein product: CASSLGGWRPDSPLHF.

The J gene is TRBJ2-5, the V gene TRBV11-2; D call uncertain. The V end was cut by 1 base, the J end by 5 bases, with 14 bases between. Germline lookup yields CDR1 SGHAT and CDR2 FQNNGV. The CDR3 is 15 amino acids. Written as DNA, the CDR3 is TGTGCCAGCAGCTTAGGTCCCCACGGTCGGGAGACCCAGTACTTC. Protein product: CASSLGPHGRETQYF.

This chain links TRBV5-1 with TRBJ2-1; no reliable D call. Germline V lookup: CDR1 SGHRS, CDR2 YFSETQ. The length of the CDR3 is 15 residues. Trimming pared 3 bases from V and 5 bases from J, leaving 15 bases between. The CDR3: CASSSGTNTDNEQFF. CDR3 DNA sequence: TGCGCCAGCAGCTCCGGCACAAATACCGACAATGAGCAGTTCTTC. Filled out from reference TRBV5-1 and TRBJ2-1, the complete variable domain reads KAGVTQTPRYLIKTRGQQVTLSCSPISGHRSVSWYQQTPGQGLQFLFEYFSETQRNKGNFPGRFSGRQFSNSRSEMNVSTLELGDSALYLCASSSGTNTDNEQFFGPGTRLTVL.

The V gene is TRBV28, the J gene TRBJ1-2; maybe TRBD1 (5 bases). The length of the CDR3 is 11 residues. Germline V gene lookup returns CDR1 MDHEN and CDR2 SYDVKM. V lost 11 bases and J 5 bases, leaving 12 bases between the germline ends. The DNA of the CDR3 is TGTGCCGCTGAAGGGACTTATGGCTACACCTTC. It yields the protein CAAEGTYGYTF.

The chain recombines TRBV4-1 with TRBJ2-2; D is undetermined. The ends were cut back, 0 bases at V and 6 bases at J, with 14 bases in the middle. The CDR3 is made up of 16 amino acids. The germline V gene encodes CDR1 MGHRA and CDR2 YSYEKL. CDR3 residues: CASSQDPQPRPGELFF. CDR3 DNA: TGCGCCAGCAGCCAAGATCCCCAGCCAAGGCCCGGGGAGCTGTTTTTT.

CDR3 loop: CASSQKQGGSPLHF. CDR3 sequence (DNA): TGCGCCAGCAGCCAAAAACAGGGAGGTTCACCCCTCCACTTT. The chain links TRBV4-1 to TRBJ1-6, with TRBD1 as a possible D gene (6 bases). In germline, CDR1 is MGHRA, CDR2 YSYEKL. This CDR3 is 14 amino acids long. V was trimmed by 2 bases and J by 9 bases, leaving 11 bases between them.

The CDR3 sequence is CASSRDPGTEAFF. In DNA form, the CDR3 reads TGTGCCAGCAGCCGGGACCCGGGGACTGAAGCTTTCTTT. The chain employs TRBV9 and TRBJ1-1, with D perhaps TRBD1 (5 bases). Trimming removed 4 bases from V and 5 bases from J, with 12 bases in between. The CDR3 is made up of 13 amino acids. Germline-derived CDR1 and CDR2 are SGDLS and YYNGEE. The whole variable domain, remainder taken from reference TRBV9 and TRBJ1-1, is DSGVTQTPKHLITATGQRVTLRCSPRSGDLSVYWYQQSLDQGLQFLIQYYNGEERAKGNILERFSAQQFPDLHSELNLSSLELGDSALYFCASSRDPGTEAFFGQGTRLTVV.

V usage is TRBV25-1 and J usage is TRBJ1-1, with TRBD1 matching 8 bases. With V trimmed by 8 bases and J by 3 bases, 8 bases remained unmatched. This CDR3 comprises 14 residues. CDR1 is MGHDK, CDR2 SYGVNS, per germline. DNA of the CDR3: TGTGCCAGCGGGTGGACAGGGCGGGACACTGAAGCTTTCTTT. It yields the protein CASGWTGRDTEAFF.

The chain links TRBV5-8 to TRBJ1-1; D not certain. The CDR3 totals 13 residues. V was clipped by 3 bases and J by 3 bases, with 9 bases between them. The germline V gene encodes CDR1 SGHTS and CDR2 YDEGEE. CDR3 sequence (DNA): TGTGCCAGCAGCTCCGACATATACACTGAAGCTTTCTTT. Encoded protein: CASSSDIYTEAFF.

The rearrangement links TRBV6-5 to TRBJ1-1; D ambiguous. The CDR3 totals 13 residues. Trimming stripped 3 bases from V and 1 base from J, with 6 bases between. CDR1 is MNHEY and CDR2 is SVGAGI in the germline V gene. CDR3 in amino acids: CASSYFWNTEAFF. CDR3 bases: TGTGCCAGCAGTTATTTCTGGAACACTGAAGCTTTCTTT.

This sequence joins TRBV11-2 and TRBJ1-2; D gene ambiguous. Germline CDR1 reads SGHAT; CDR2 reads FQNNGV. CDR3 length: 14 amino acids. V shed 4 bases and J shed 7 bases, with 16 bases lying between them. CDR3 amino acids: CASSSLSSGRGYTF. The DNA for the CDR3 is TGTGCCAGCAGCTCCCTCTCGTCTGGCCGTGGCTACACCTTC. Variable domain in full (rest from reference TRBV11-2 and TRBJ1-2): EAGVAQSPRYKIIEKRQSVAFWCNPISGHATLYWYQQILGQGPKLLIQFQNNGVVDDSQLPKDRFSAERLKGVDSTLKIQPAKLEDSAVYLCASSSLSSGRGYTFGSGTRLTVV.

The J gene is TRBJ1-3, the V gene TRBV6-5; 9 bases fit TRBD1. Germline CDR1 and CDR2: MNHEY and SVGAGI. V trimming: 5 bases; J trimming: 4 bases; junction bases outside the gene matches: 6. The length of the CDR3 is 15 residues. This CDR3 reads CASSTNRGPGNTIYF. CDR3 sequence (DNA): TGTGCCAGCAGTACTAACAGGGGGCCCGGAAACACCATATATTTT.

V and J are TRBV2 and TRBJ1-3; 9 bases align to TRBD1. The CDR3 extends over 16 amino acids. CDR1 SNHLY and CDR2 FYNNEI come from the germline V gene. V was pared by 5 bases and J by 6 bases, with 11 bases of the junction left unmatched. The CDR3 DNA follows: TGTGCCAGCAGTTATGGCGGACAGGGGCGCCAAAACACCATATATTTT. Protein: CASSYGGQGRQNTIYF.

This chain connects TRBV4-3 to TRBJ1-4, with D possibly being TRBD1 (5 bases). Germline values: CDR1 LGHNA, CDR2 YSLEER. The CDR3 is made up of 17 amino acids. The V gene lost 0 bases and the J gene lost 3 bases, with 14 bases spanning the gap. The CDR3: CASSQEGRGLANEKLFF. CDR3 sequence (DNA): TGCGCCAGCAGCCAAGAGGGGAGGGGTCTGGCTAATGAAAAACTGTTTTTT.

V is TRBV2 and J is TRBJ2-7; no clear D gene. Germline V lookup: CDR1 SNHLY, CDR2 FYNNEI. The V end lost 7 bases, the J end lost 4 bases, and 14 bases lay between the germline ends. The CDR3 loop spans 13 amino acids. The CDR3 reads CASMSGPLYEQYF. CDR3 in DNA: TGTGCCAGCATGTCGGGTCCCCTTTACGAGCAGTACTTC.

The V and J genes are TRBV19 and TRBJ2-5; D is possibly TRBD1 (6 bases). V lost 3 bases and J 2 bases, leaving 19 bases between the germline ends. There are 17 residues in the CDR3. The germline V gene encodes CDR1 LNHDA and CDR2 SQIVND (reference sequence). The CDR3 nucleotides read TGTGCCAGTAGTATGACCGGGACAAAACTCGATCAAGAGACCCAGTACTTC. Encoded protein: CASSMTGTKLDQETQYF. The full variable domain, in which reference TRBV19 and TRBJ2-5 provide the parts outside the CDR3, is DGGITQSPKYLFRKEGQNVTLSCEQNLNHDAMYWYRQDPGQGLRLIYYSQIVNDFQKGDIAEGYSVSREKKESFPLTVTSAQKNPTAFYLCASSMTGTKLDQETQYFGPGTRLLVL.

The V gene is TRBV7-3, the J gene TRBJ1-6; D call uncertain. Germline CDR1 and CDR2: SGHTA and FQGTGA. The V gene lost 3 bases and the J gene lost 6 bases, with 6 bases spanning the gap. The CDR3 sequence is 13 residues long. The CDR3 loop reads CASSLKPNSPLHF. The DNA of the CDR3 is TGTGCCAGCAGCTTGAAACCTAATTCACCCCTCCACTTT.

This clone turned up a few times. V is TRBV5-6 and J is TRBJ1-1; D not resolved. The CDR3 consists of 13 residues. V was shortened by 4 bases and J by 4 bases, with 11 bases between the two germline ends. Germline CDR1 SGHDT, CDR2 YYEEEE. CDR3 nucleotides: TGTGCCAGCAGCATGCCTTGGGGCACTGAAGCTTTCTTT. Encoded protein: CASSMPWGTEAFF.

The chain has TRBV7-2 and TRBJ1-5; no reliable D call. Trimming left V 1 base short and J 7 bases short, with 8 bases between. This CDR3 contains 13 residues. Germline lookup yields CDR1 SGHTA and CDR2 FQGNSA. The CDR3 here is CASSLVDGQPQHF. In DNA form, the CDR3 reads TGTGCCAGCAGCTTAGTGGACGGGCAGCCCCAGCATTTT.

To note about this clone: This CDR3 is also generated by other DNA sequences in the sample. The V call is TRBV12-3 or TRBV12-4, the J call TRBJ1-2, with a tentative D call TRBD1 (5 bases). Trimming shortened V by 3 bases and J by 5 bases, and 7 bases separated the two germline ends. The CDR3 spans 12 residues. CDR3 residues: CASSLGLYGYTF. In nucleotides, the CDR3 is TGTGCCAGCAGTTTGGGACTTTATGGCTACACCTTC.

V usage is TRBV30 and J usage is TRBJ2-4; maybe TRBD1 (6 bases). The CDR3 sequence is 14 residues long. Trimming stripped 3 bases from V and 6 bases from J, with 15 bases between. Germline values: CDR1 GTSNPN, CDR2 SVGIG (reference sequence). The CDR3 DNA is TGTGCCTGGAGAGTGAAGGGGGTAGCAAACATTCAGTACTTC. As protein: CAWRVKGVANIQYF.

The V and J genes are TRBV19 and TRBJ2-7, with a weak D call TRBD1 (6 bases). Germline V gene sequence: CDR1 LNHDA, CDR2 SQIVND (reference sequence). The germline V and J ends were trimmed by 4 bases and 5 bases, with 12 bases remaining between them. The CDR3 covers 13 residues. The CDR3 DNA reads as TGTGCCAGTAGTAGGGGGCTTGATAACGAGCAGTACTTC. Its protein is CASSRGLDNEQYF.

The chain combines TRBV18 with TRBJ1-2, with D maybe TRBD1 (5 bases). Between the trimmed V and J ends, which lost 0 bases and 6 bases, there was a span of 11 bases. Germline CDR1 reads KGHSH; CDR2 reads LQKENI. The CDR3 consists of 14 residues. CDR3 in DNA: TGTGCCAGCTCACCACCGCAGGGCCGACATGGCTACACCTTC. Protein sequence: CASSPPQGRHGYTF.

This clone was seen a handful of times. The chain is built from TRBV13 and TRBJ1-2; TRBD1 aligns across 8 bases. Losses at the gene ends were 5 bases for V and 7 bases for J; bases not matched to a gene: 9. The CDR3 is made up of 14 amino acids. Germline CDR1 and CDR2: PRHDT and FYEKMQ (reference sequence). This chain's CDR3 is CASSPRQGMSGYTF. As DNA, the CDR3 is TGTGCCAGCAGCCCAAGACAGGGGATGTCTGGCTACACCTTC.

This rearrangement joins TRBV9 to TRBJ2-4, with D possibly matching TRBD2 (5 bases). Deletions cut 2 bases from V and 6 bases from J, with 18 bases between. From germline, CDR1 is SGDLS and CDR2 YYNGEE. This CDR3 has 16 residues. The CDR3 coding sequence is TGTGCCAGCAGCGTGGTAGCGATGGGATTGAGAAACATTCAGTACTTC. Translated: CASSVVAMGLRNIQYF.